The T cell receptor (beta chain) described here comes from a study of cytomegalovirus exposure and HLA in healthy donors. General observations from the study: Among TCR beta chains, those listed as cytomegalovirus-associated numbered approximately 150. There were three CMV-associated chains whose specificity for CMV antigens was confirmed in vitro. Reports described diagnosis of cytomegalovirus status by the classifier as highly specific and sensitive.

Data came from immunoSEQ multiplex PCR; TCRdb stores just in-frame clones and leaves some out. The top ten hold around 20% of the sample, which has 150,000 or so clones, approximately 86% seen once. Germline-derived CDR1 and CDR2 are GTSNPN and SVGIG (reference sequence). V was shortened by 1 base and J by 7 bases, with 11 bases between the two germline ends. The CDR3 is 13 amino acids. Only one count was recorded for this clone. Its antigen is as yet unknown. The sample comprised PBMCs. The sequence was obtained from a man younger than 35 in good health and CMV-seropositive. The V gene is TRBV30, the J gene TRBJ2-1; D is unclear. CDR3 sequence reads: CAWSEMAENEQFF. DNA of the CDR3: TGTGCCTGGAGTGAGATGGCGGAGAATGAGCAGTTCTTC.